The 21 T cell receptor beta chains below all came from one sample that was sequenced in a study of T-cell memory formation after mild COVID-19. Via MiXCR, TCRdb re-called the 5' RACE reads, giving one row per CDR3 protein. The sample holds about 200,000 distinct CDR3 sequences; around 18% are singletons and the top ten take 2.4%. Input material: PBMCs or a T cell subset sorted from them (not recorded which). The receptors derive from an adult woman who had mild COVID-19 (a few samples of this study predate the infection). Cell type and time point are not known.

CDR3 amino acids: CATSDLQGSYNEQFF. The CDR3 DNA reads TGTGCCACCAGTGATTTGCAGGGGAGCTACAATGAGCAGTTCTTC. The genes are TRBV24-1 and TRBJ2-1; D may be TRBD1 (6 bases). Per germline, CDR1 KGHDR and CDR2 SFDVKD. V dropped 0 bases and J dropped 3 bases, with 8 bases sitting between them. CDR3 size: 15 residues.

This clonotype was detected only a few times. The V call is TRBV7-2, the J call TRBJ2-3; 8 bases fit TRBD1. The germline gives CDR1 SGHTA, CDR2 FQGNSA. CDR3 length equals 15 residues. With V trimmed by 6 bases and J by 3 bases, 8 bases remained unmatched. CDR3 region: CASRTRQGRTDTQYF. The DNA of the CDR3 is TGTGCCAGCAGAACTCGACAGGGGAGGACAGATACGCAGTATTTT.

This clonotype has more than one count but fewer than ten. This chain links TRBV4-1 with TRBJ1-5, with D hard to call. Germline V gene lookup returns CDR1 MGHRA and CDR2 YSYEKL. Trimming removed 1 base at V and 4 bases at J, with 11 bases between. This CDR3 comprises 15 residues. CDR3 nucleotides: TGCGCCAGCAGCCAAGTACAGACAACAAATCAGCCCCAGCATTTT. It encodes CASSQVQTTNQPQHF.

V usage is TRBV2 and J usage is TRBJ2-1; 12 bases match TRBD2. Germline loops: CDR1 SNHLY, CDR2 FYNNEI. This CDR3 has 15 amino acids. Unmatched junction bases numbered 3, after V lost 1 base and J lost 8 bases. Written as DNA, the CDR3 is TGTGCCAGCAGTGAAGGACTAGCGGGAGTGGATGAGCAGTTCTTC. This translates into CASSEGLAGVDEQFF.

In this sample, this clonotype turned up many times. The chain combines TRBV28 with TRBJ1-1; no clear D gene. Germline V gene data show CDR1 as MDHEN and CDR2 as SYDVKM. The CDR3 totals 19 residues. Trimming cost V 8 bases and J 0 bases, with 28 bases left between them. The CDR3 sequence: CASQTRRNTYRGMNTEAFF. CDR3 sequence (DNA): TGTGCCAGCCAGACTCGAAGAAACACATATCGGGGAATGAACACTGAAGCTTTCTTT.

This clonotype was detected ten times or more. The rearrangement joins TRBV12-3 or TRBV12-4 to TRBJ2-5, with 8 bases matching TRBD2. This CDR3 has 15 amino acids. Trimming at V came to 7 bases and at J to 3 bases, leaving 10 bases not matched to a gene. For the CDR3, the DNA is TGTGCCAGCACCTTCTTCGGGAGGGCCGAAGAGACCCAGTACTTC. Translation gives CASTFFGRAEETQYF.

V usage is TRBV12-3 or TRBV12-4 and J usage is TRBJ2-2; D perhaps matches TRBD2 (5 bases). Deletions cut 8 bases from V and 4 bases from J, with 17 bases between. The CDR3 sequence is 15 residues long. The CDR3 loop is CASHNIGGSTGELFF. CDR3 in DNA: TGTGCCAGCCACAACATCGGTGGGAGCACCGGGGAGCTGTTTTTT.

This clonotype occurred a few times. This chain joins TRBV5-4 and TRBJ1-6; D unresolved. The CDR3 consists of 14 residues. The germline V gene has CDR1 SGHNT and CDR2 YYREEE (reference sequence). V lost 3 bases, J lost 7 bases, and 11 bases lay in between. The CDR3 DNA is TGTGCCAGCAGCTCGGTGGCGGAGAATTCACCCCTCCACTTT. It specifies CASSSVAENSPLHF.

This clonotype was seen a handful of times. The rearrangement links TRBV3-1 to TRBJ2-3, with a possible D match to TRBD2 (6 bases). V lost 0 bases and J 5 bases, leaving 9 bases between the germline ends. CDR1 is LGHDT, CDR2 YNNKEL, per germline (reference sequence). The CDR3 covers 14 residues. CDR3 amino acids: CASSQEAGVDTQYF. DNA of the CDR3: TGTGCCAGCAGCCAAGAAGCGGGTGTAGATACGCAGTATTTT.

This clonotype was observed a handful of times. The V call is TRBV20-1, the J call TRBJ1-4; D ambiguous. V lost 1 base and J lost 3, with 9 bases in between. CDR3 length: 14 residues. Per the germline V gene, CDR1 is DFQATT and CDR2 is SNEGSKA (reference sequence). The CDR3 reads CSARARMSNEKLFF. The CDR3 nucleotides read TGCAGTGCTAGAGCGAGAATGTCTAATGAAAAACTGTTTTTT.

This clonotype has a handful of counts. This chain joins TRBV7-2 and TRBJ2-7; 8 nucleotides line up with TRBD2. CDR1 is SGHTA and CDR2 is FQGNSA in the germline V gene. Trimming at V came to 5 bases and at J to 9 bases, leaving 9 bases not matched to a gene. This CDR3 region has 13 residues. DNA for the CDR3: TGTGCCAGCAGCCCACCCGGCGGGGGGCGGCAGTACTTC. This gives the protein CASSPPGGGRQYF.

This clonotype has just a few counts. The chain employs TRBV29-1 and TRBJ1-2, with TRBD1 matching over 9 bases. Germline loops: CDR1 SQVTM, CDR2 ANQGSEA. J was trimmed by 2 bases and V by 6 bases; bases with no gene match: 7. CDR3 length: 14 residues. The CDR3 here is CSVQRQGGNYGYTF. As DNA, the CDR3 is TGCAGCGTCCAGAGACAGGGGGGGAACTATGGCTACACCTTC. Together with reference TRBV29-1 and TRBJ1-2, the CDR3 gives the full variable domain: SAVISQKPSRDICQRGTSLTIQCQVDSQVTMMFWYRQQPGQSLTLIATANQGSEATYESGFVIDKFPISRPNLTFSTLTVSNMSPEDSSIYLCSVQRQGGNYGYTFGSGTRLTVV.

The gene calls are TRBV5-1 and TRBJ1-5; 9 bases are a match to TRBD1. The CDR3 extends over 16 amino acids. V dropped 0 bases and J dropped 3; count of bases not matched to a gene: 4. Germline values: CDR1 SGHRS, CDR2 YFSETQ. CDR3 sequence (DNA): TGCGCCAGCAGCTTGGGACAGGGGGACTTCAATCAGCCCCAGCATTTT. Translation: CASSLGQGDFNQPQHF.

This clonotype appeared a few times. The chain has TRBV7-8 and TRBJ2-3, with D unresolved. The CDR3 is made up of 13 amino acids. CDR1 and CDR2 from the germline V gene are SGHVS and FQNEAQ. Trimming pared 3 bases from V and 4 bases from J, leaving 8 bases between. CDR3 bases: TGTGCCAGCAGCTTGCAGGTCGCAGATACGCAGTATTTT. Protein sequence: CASSLQVADTQYF. The variable domain in full, with the rest retrieved from reference TRBV7-8 and TRBJ2-3, is GAGVSQSPRYKVAKRGQDVALRCDPISGHVSLFWYQQALGQGPEFLTYFQNEAQLDKSGLPSDRFFAERPEGSVSTLKIQRTQQEDSAVYLCASSLQVADTQYFGPGTRLTVL.

This chain uses TRBV15 with TRBJ1-5; the match to TRBD1 covers 7 bases. J lost 9 bases, V lost 1 base, and 3 bases had no gene match. The CDR3 loop spans 13 amino acids. Germline CDR1 LNHNV, CDR2 YYDKDF (reference sequence). CDR3 DNA: TGTGCCACCAGCAGAGTACAGGGGAGGCCCCAGCATTTT. It specifies CATSRVQGRPQHF.

This clonotype was seen only a few times. This chain links TRBV3-1 with TRBJ2-1, with a possible D match to TRBD2 (5 bases). The V end lost 3 bases, the J end lost 3 bases, and 9 bases lay between the germline ends. The CDR3 consists of 14 residues. CDR1 is LGHDT, CDR2 YNNKEL, per germline (reference sequence). CDR3 in amino acids: CASSHLTSYNEQFF. The CDR3 coding sequence is TGTGCCAGCAGCCACCTTACTAGCTACAATGAGCAGTTCTTC.

The chain has TRBV7-2 and TRBJ1-3, with 7 positions matching TRBD1. The junction had 1 base not matched to a gene; V was cut back by 1 base and J by 4 bases. This CDR3 region has 14 residues. Germline CDR1 and CDR2: SGHTA and FQGNSA. CDR3: CASSLVQGGNTIYF. The CDR3 region has the DNA TGTGCCAGCAGCTTAGTACAGGGGGGAAACACCATATATTTT.

This clonotype was observed once. The CDR3 DNA is TGCGCCAGCAGCTTGGGGACCTTTGGAGGAACCGGGGAGCTGTTTTTT. Its translation: CASSLGTFGGTGELFF. The gene calls are TRBV5-1 and TRBJ2-2, with D possibly being TRBD2 (5 bases). Germline V CDR1 and CDR2: SGHRS, YFSETQ. This CDR3 contains 16 residues. V lost 0 bases, J lost 5 bases, and 14 bases lay in between.

There are many counts of this clonotype. This rearrangement joins TRBV5-5 to TRBJ2-1; D is possibly TRBD1 or TRBD2 (5 bases each). The germline CDR1 and CDR2 sequences are SGHKS and YYEKEE (reference sequence). With 1 base removed from V and 5 bases from J, the gap between germline ends came to 13 bases. The CDR3 consists of 15 residues. CDR3 sequence (DNA): TGTGCCAGCAGCTTGTTGTCCGGGGCTAACAATGAGCAGTTCTTC. It translates to CASSLLSGANNEQFF.

The chain carries TRBV5-5 and TRBJ2-3; tentatively, D is TRBD2 (6 bases). Germline-derived CDR1 and CDR2 are SGHKS and YYEKEE (reference sequence). The CDR3 spans 16 residues. Trimming removed 1 base at V and 4 bases at J, with 16 bases between. Here the CDR3 DNA reads TGTGCCAGCAGCTTGAGCGGGCAGTTCTTCCCAGATACGCAGTATTTT. Its protein is CASSLSGQFFPDTQYF.

The table lists this clonotype with many counts. CDR3 sequence reads: CASSGQVGLGGYTF. The CDR3 nucleotides read TGTGCCAGCAGTGGACAGGTCGGACTGGGGGGCTACACCTTC. The chain employs TRBV12-3 or TRBV12-4 and TRBJ1-2; 7 bases agree with TRBD1. The trim removed 5 bases at V and 8 bases at J, leaving 11 bases unmatched. CDR3 size: 14 residues.